A selection of T cell receptor beta chains follows, all from one sample in a study of T cell changes during pregnancy in multiple sclerosis. The table came from immunoSEQ multiplex PCR; TCRdb's copy has only in-frame clones and leaves some out. The sample holds 85,000 to 100,000 clones, around 94% seen once. Specimen: peripheral blood, collected in the first trimester of pregnancy. These receptors came from a female donor with multiple sclerosis, enrolled in a pregnancy study. The CDR3 runs from the conserved cysteine through the conserved F or W. The D gene is left open where the match is weak. Expanded clones get a size class; other rows say once, few or many, or leave the size out.

clone_size d_call j_call v_call cdr3_length cdr3_aa cdr3_nt
NA TRBD2 TRBJ2-7 TRBV2 16 CASKWLAGAGSSEQYF TGTGCCAGCAAGTGGCTAGCGGGAGCCGGAAGTAGCGAGCAGTACTTC
NA NA TRBJ1-1 TRBV5-1 13 CASSLDPRGGAFF TGCGCCAGCAGCTTGGACCCTCGGGGTGGCGCTTTCTTT
NA NA TRBJ2-2 TRBV6-5 12 CASSRSTGELFF TGTGCCAGCAGTCGGTCCACCGGGGAGCTGTTTTTT
NA NA TRBJ2-7 TRBV4-2 17 CASSQDLSAGQTYEQYF TGTGCCAGCAGCCAAGACCTATCGGCGGGGCAGACCTACGAGCAGTACTTC
NA NA TRBJ2-7 TRBV28 13 CASSPRGINEQYF TGTGCCAGCTCGCCCAGGGGTATCAACGAGCAGTACTTC
NA NA TRBJ2-3 TRBV5-4 15 CASSLENGVIDTQYF TGTGCCAGCAGCTTGGAAAACGGAGTTATAGATACGCAGTATTTT
NA TRBD2 TRBJ2-4 TRBV4-3 16 CASSQGVAGAGDIQYF TGCGCCAGCAGCCAAGGAGTAGCGGGAGCGGGTGACATTCAGTACTTC
NA NA TRBJ2-3 TRBV9 13 CASSRQDTDTQYF TGTGCCAGTAGCAGACAGGACACAGATACGCAGTATTTT
NA TRBD2 TRBJ2-1 TRBV19 15 CASNWRASGYNEQFF TGTGCCAGTAATTGGCGGGCTAGCGGTTACAATGAGCAGTTCTTC
NA TRBD1 TRBJ2-7 TRBV10-3 13 CATYRGLSYEQYF TGTGCCACATACAGGGGCCTATCCTACGAGCAGTACTTC
NA NA TRBJ2-7 TRBV19 15 CASSIDLVAWAEQYF TGTGCCAGTAGTATAGATCTCGTGGCTTGGGCCGAGCAGTACTTC
once TRBD2 TRBJ2-7 TRBV29-1 14 CSVGTSGFSYEQYF TGCAGCGTTGGGACTAGCGGGTTCTCCTACGAGCAGTACTTC
NA NA TRBJ2-1 TRBV2 15 CASSDPGNWNNEQFF TGTGCCAGCAGTGATCCGGGGAATTGGAACAATGAGCAGTTCTTC
NA TRBD1 TRBJ2-7 TRBV7-9 15 CASSSGTGHFYEQYF TGTGCCAGCAGTTCCGGGACAGGACACTTCTACGAGCAGTACTTC
once NA TRBJ1-1 TRBV19 15 CASSINPTGKAEAFF TGTGCCAGTAGTATAAATCCCACAGGGAAGGCTGAAGCTTTCTTT
few TRBD1 TRBJ2-7 TRBV6-6 15 CASSSRQGHSYEQYF TGTGCCAGCAGTAGCCGACAGGGGCACTCCTACGAGCAGTACTTC
NA TRBD1 TRBJ2-1 TRBV9 15 CASSVGVQGNNEQFF TGTGCCAGCAGCGTAGGAGTACAGGGGAACAATGAGCAGTTCTTC
NA NA TRBJ2-3 TRBV6-6 13 CASSLKGGNTQYF TGTGCCAGCAGTTTGAAGGGGGGGAATACGCAGTATTTT
NA TRBD2 TRBJ2-2 TRBV6-5 16 CASSFLAGVGWGELFF TGTGCCAGCAGTTTCTTAGCGGGAGTCGGTTGGGGGGAGCTGTTTTTT
NA NA TRBJ2-7 TRBV7-9 13 CASSLVYSYEQYF TGTGCCAGCAGCTTAGTGTACTCCTACGAGCAGTACTTC
NA TRBD2 TRBJ2-3 TRBV28 15 CASSVLAGGTDTQYF TGTGCCAGCAGTGTGTTGGCGGGAGGGACAGATACGCAGTATTTT
NA NA TRBJ2-3 TRBV27 14 CASSLSSGQRTQYF TGTGCCAGCAGTTTATCTTCAGGGCAAAGGACGCAGTATTTT
few TRBD1 TRBJ1-1 TRBV9 10 CASGPQGGVF TGTGCCAGCGGACCCCAGGGGGGAGTTTTT
NA TRBD1 TRBJ2-2 TRBV7-6 17 CASSPRPGTAYTGELFF TGTGCCAGCAGCCCCCGTCCCGGGACAGCATATACCGGGGAGCTGTTTTTT
NA TRBD2 TRBJ2-3 TRBV14 18 CASSPGLAGGFGTDTQYF TGTGCCAGCAGCCCGGGACTAGCGGGAGGTTTTGGCACAGATACGCAGTATTTT
NA TRBD2 TRBJ2-5 TRBV29-1 15 CSVTLLSGRTETQYF TGCAGCGTGACCCTCCTTAGCGGGAGGACAGAGACCCAGTACTTC
NA NA TRBJ1-4 TRBV7-9 14 CASSLGRVGEKLFF TGTGCCAGCAGCTTAGGCAGGGTTGGAGAAAAACTGTTTTTT
NA NA TRBJ2-7 TRBV28 14 CASSSSGDAYEQYF TGTGCCAGCAGTTCATCGGGGGACGCCTACGAGCAGTACTTC
NA TRBD1 TRBJ1-1 TRBV7-2 14 CASSQRTGRAEAFF TGTGCCAGCAGCCAACGGACAGGGAGGGCTGAAGCTTTCTTT
NA NA TRBJ1-5 TRBV28 14 CASSQTGFNQPQHF TGTGCCAGCAGTCAAACAGGGTTTAATCAGCCCCAGCATTTT
few TRBD1 TRBJ1-1 TRBV9 14 CASTQGTGRTEAFF TGTGCCAGCACCCAGGGGACAGGGCGGACTGAAGCTTTCTTT
NA NA TRBJ2-7 TRBV11-2 12 CASSLSRGEQYF TGTGCCAGCAGCTTATCCAGGGGCGAGCAGTACTTC
NA NA TRBJ2-2 TRBV7-2 14 CASSLWHTTGELFF TGTGCCAGCAGCTTATGGCATACCACCGGGGAGCTGTTTTTT
NA TRBD1 TRBJ2-7 TRBV28 12 CASINRGGEQYF TGTGCCAGCATAAACAGGGGCGGCGAGCAGTACTTC
few NA TRBJ1-2 TRBV9 15 CASSPSSSLNYGYTF TGTGCCAGCAGCCCCAGTTCCAGTCTTAACTATGGCTACACCTTC
NA TRBD1 TRBJ2-1 TRBV5-1 19 CASSQPGQGASGLYNEQFF TGCGCCAGCAGCCAGCCGGGACAGGGGGCAAGCGGCCTTTACAATGAGCAGTTCTTC
NA NA TRBJ2-1 TRBV7-3 15 CASSLMRQVRDEQFF TGTGCCAGCAGCTTAATGCGACAGGTCCGGGATGAGCAGTTCTTC
NA TRBD2 TRBJ2-5 TRBV11-3 15 CASSHGTSEKETQYF TGTGCCAGCAGCCACGGGACTAGTGAAAAAGAGACCCAGTACTTC
NA NA TRBJ1-1 TRBV19 15 CASRGGDVLNTEAFF TGTGCCAGTAGGGGGGGAGACGTATTGAACACTGAAGCTTTCTTT
many TRBD2 TRBJ2-2 TRBV6-1 15 CASTGLAGGFGELFF TGTGCCAGCACCGGACTAGCGGGAGGGTTCGGGGAGCTGTTTTTT
NA NA TRBJ2-4 TRBV21-1 16 CASSLRTSGRINIQYF TGTGCCAGCAGCCTTCGGACTAGCGGGAGAATAAACATTCAGTACTTC
NA NA TRBJ2-3 TRBV27 16 CASSLPPGLHTDTQYF TGTGCCAGCAGTTTACCGCCGGGACTTCACACAGATACGCAGTATTTT